The 6 T cell receptor beta chains below all came from one sample that was sequenced in a study of human T cells and chemical hapten exposure. TCRdb recomputed calls from the RACE reads with MiXCR, one row per CDR3 protein. The sample shows about 80,000 distinct CDR3 sequences, 11% to 15% of them seen only once. Sample time point: pre-sensitization, week 0. The treatment denotes: therapeutic diphenylcyclopropenone sensitization with weekly scalp DPC. The sequences come from whole blood, collected in connection with sensitization to the hapten diphenylcyclopropenone (DPC). Every receptor here comes from a woman between 50 and 59 years old with alopecia areata. Some clones in this sample may be carry-over from other donors' samples.

The chain combines TRBV3-1 with TRBJ2-5, with TRBD2 matching over 12 bases. J lost 2 bases, V lost 1 base, and 2 bases had no gene match. Germline V gives CDR1 LGHDT, CDR2 YNNKEL (reference sequence). This CDR3 contains 16 residues. In DNA form, the CDR3 reads TGTGCCAGCAGCCAAGCGCTAGCGGGAGGGCAAGAGACCCAGTACTTC. This codes for CASSQALAGGQETQYF.

This clonotype was detected ten times or more. CDR3 nucleotides: TGCAGTGCTAGAGTGGTCCTAGCGGGAGTTCACAATGAGCAGTTCTTC. It specifies CSARVVLAGVHNEQFF. The genes are TRBV20-1 and TRBJ2-1; 10 nucleotides line up with TRBD2. V was pared by 1 base and J by 5 bases, with 8 bases of the junction left unmatched. The CDR3 is 16 amino acids. Germline CDR1 is DFQATT and CDR2 is SNEGSKA (reference sequence).

The chain combines TRBV5-8 with TRBJ2-7; 7 bases are shared with TRBD1. The CDR3 is 14 residues long. V gave up 6 bases and J gave up 2 bases; unmatched junction bases: 8. Germline assignment: CDR1 SGHTS and CDR2 YDEGEE. The chain's CDR3 is CASNRGRRTYEQYF. CDR3 nucleotide sequence: TGTGCCAGCAACAGGGGACGGAGAACCTACGAGCAGTACTTC.

In its sample, this clonotype was seen a few times. The chain employs TRBV6-5 and TRBJ1-3, with a weak D call TRBD1 (5 bases). V lost 3 bases, J lost 0 bases, and 9 bases lay in between. There are 15 residues in the CDR3. CDR1 and CDR2 from the germline V gene are MNHEY and SVGAGI. The CDR3 loop reads CASSYRGTSGNTIYF. The CDR3 DNA reads as TGTGCCAGCAGTTATCGAGGGACCTCTGGAAACACCATATATTTT.

This clonotype was seen a single time. The genes are TRBV6-6 and TRBJ1-5; tentative D call: TRBD1 (6 bases). The CDR3 runs 15 residues. Between the trimmed V and J ends, which lost 1 base and 3 bases, there was a span of 10 bases. From germline, CDR1 is MNHNY and CDR2 SVGAGI (reference sequence). Written as DNA, the CDR3 is TGTGCCAGCAGTTACTTTCAGGGGCCCAATCAGCCCCAGCATTTT. It is translated as CASSYFQGPNQPQHF.

The chain employs TRBV20-1 and TRBJ2-1; possible D gene TRBD2, 5 bases. Germline lookup yields CDR1 DFQATT and CDR2 SNEGSKA (reference sequence). CDR3 length equals 15 residues. The V and J ends lost 3 bases and 5 bases respectively, with 17 bases between them. CDR3 loop: CSASKMTTRNNEQFF. For the CDR3, the DNA is TGCAGTGCTAGCAAAATGACTACTAGGAACAATGAGCAGTTCTTC.